This T cell receptor (beta chain) comes out of a study of shared clonotypes between healthy human individuals. TCRdb's copy holds only in-frame clones and misses some; the assay was immunoSEQ multiplex PCR. The sample shows some 700,000 clones, about 90% of them seen only once. Looked up from germline, CDR1 is SGHRS and CDR2 is YFSETQ. Trimming pared 0 bases from V and 3 bases from J, leaving 15 bases between. The CDR3 has 16 amino acids. The V call is TRBV5-1, the J call TRBJ1-2, with D perhaps matching TRBD1 (5 bases). Specimen: memory CD8+ T cells from PBMCs. Subset described: CD45RO+ cells pooled with CCR7-negative TemRA cells. The sequence derives from a man younger than 35 in good health. Some clones in this sample may be carry-over from other donors' samples. In DNA, the CDR3 is TGCGCCAGCAGCTTGGTTCCCCGGGGCCAGGACTATGGCTACACCTTC. Translated, it gives CASSLVPRGQDYGYTF.